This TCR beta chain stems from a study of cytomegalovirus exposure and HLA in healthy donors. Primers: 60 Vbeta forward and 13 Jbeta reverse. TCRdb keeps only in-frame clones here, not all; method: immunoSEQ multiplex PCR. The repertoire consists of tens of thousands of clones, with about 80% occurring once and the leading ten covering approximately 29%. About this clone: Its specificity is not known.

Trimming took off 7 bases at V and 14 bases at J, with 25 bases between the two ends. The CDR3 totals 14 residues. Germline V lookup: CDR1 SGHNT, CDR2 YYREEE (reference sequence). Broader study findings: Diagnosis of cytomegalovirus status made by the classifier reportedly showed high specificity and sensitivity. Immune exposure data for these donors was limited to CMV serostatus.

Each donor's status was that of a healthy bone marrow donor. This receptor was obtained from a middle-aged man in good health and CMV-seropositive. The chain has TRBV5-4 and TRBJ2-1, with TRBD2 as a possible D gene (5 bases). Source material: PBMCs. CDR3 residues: CASCRSERPRLKFF. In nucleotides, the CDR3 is TGTGCCAGCTGCCGATCTGAAAGGCCGCGACTAAAGTTCTTC.